This T cell receptor (beta chain) was recovered during a study of T cell repertoires in cytomegalovirus infection. The wider study: The authors relied on CMV epitopes, both recently identified HLA-C-restricted and well-studied HLA-B-restricted. Signatures in public TCR beta sequences pointed to both CMV infection and matching HLA type.

TCRdb reprocessed the reads with MiXCR, giving one entry per CDR3 protein. The data show 700,000 to 950,000 distinct CDR3 sequences, 30% to 35% seen once. To note about this clonotype: Its antigen is unknown.

Germline V lookup: CDR1 SEHNR, CDR2 FQNEAQ (reference sequence). This CDR3 region has 16 residues. V lost 5 bases to trimming and J lost 2 bases; unmatched junction nucleotides: 7. Study-wide points: It was HLA-C-restricted CMV-specific TCR beta clonotypes that dominated the response ex vivo. Individuals carrying CMV plus the relevant HLA were identified by cumulative frequency of public TCR beta families.

The genes are TRBV7-9 and TRBJ2-1; 9 bases line up with TRBD2. This clonotype was sampled from a human donor in good health (CMV status not recorded). Some clones in this sample may be carry-over from other donors' samples. The starting material was cultured CD8+ T cells from PBMCs, obtained from culture after CMV antigen stimulation. The DNA of the CDR3 is TGTGCCAGCAGCCCCAGAGCGGGGGGTGCCTACAATGAGCAGTTCTTC. It translates to CASSPRAGGAYNEQFF. The whole variable domain, filled in from reference TRBV7-9 and TRBJ2-1, reads DTGVSQNPRHKITKRGQNVTFRCDPISEHNRLYWYRQTLGQGPEFLTYFQNEAQLEKSRLLSDRFSAERPKGSFSTLEIQRTEQGDSAMYLCASSPRAGGAYNEQFFGPGTRLTVL.